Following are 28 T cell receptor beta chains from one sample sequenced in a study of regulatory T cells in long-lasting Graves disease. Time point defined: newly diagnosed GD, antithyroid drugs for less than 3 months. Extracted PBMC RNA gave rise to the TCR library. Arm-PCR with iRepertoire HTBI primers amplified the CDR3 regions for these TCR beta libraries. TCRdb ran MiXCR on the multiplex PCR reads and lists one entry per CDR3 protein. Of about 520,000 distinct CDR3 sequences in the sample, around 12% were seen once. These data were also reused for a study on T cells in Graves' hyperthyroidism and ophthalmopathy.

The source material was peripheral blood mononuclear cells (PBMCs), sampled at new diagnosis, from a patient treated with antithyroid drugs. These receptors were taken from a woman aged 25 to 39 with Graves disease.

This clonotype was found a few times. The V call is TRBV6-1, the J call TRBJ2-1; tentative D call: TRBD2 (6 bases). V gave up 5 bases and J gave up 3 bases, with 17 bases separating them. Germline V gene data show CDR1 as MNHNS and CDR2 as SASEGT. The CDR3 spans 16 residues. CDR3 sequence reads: CASSLLRETDYNEQFF. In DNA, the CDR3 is TGTGCCAGCAGTCTCTTACGGGAGACTGACTACAATGAGCAGTTCTTC.

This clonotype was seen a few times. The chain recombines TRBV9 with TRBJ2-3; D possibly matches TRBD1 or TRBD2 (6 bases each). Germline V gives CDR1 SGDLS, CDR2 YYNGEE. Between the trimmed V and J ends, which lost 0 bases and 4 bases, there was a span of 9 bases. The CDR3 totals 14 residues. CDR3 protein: CASSVEGGPDTQYF. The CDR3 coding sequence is TGTGCCAGCAGCGTAGAGGGGGGACCAGATACGCAGTATTTT.

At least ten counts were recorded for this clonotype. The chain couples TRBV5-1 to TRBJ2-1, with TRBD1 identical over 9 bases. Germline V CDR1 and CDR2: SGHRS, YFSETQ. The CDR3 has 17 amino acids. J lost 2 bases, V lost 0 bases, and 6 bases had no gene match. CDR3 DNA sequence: TGCGCCAGCAGCTTGGCCGGGACAGGGATCCCCTACAATGAGCAGTTCTTC. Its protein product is CASSLAGTGIPYNEQFF.

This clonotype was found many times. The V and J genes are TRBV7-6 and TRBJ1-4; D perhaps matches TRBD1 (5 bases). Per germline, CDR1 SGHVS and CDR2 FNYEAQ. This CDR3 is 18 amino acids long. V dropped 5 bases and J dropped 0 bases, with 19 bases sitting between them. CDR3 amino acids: CASSPREWGRPTNEKLFF. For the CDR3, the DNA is TGTGCCAGCAGCCCCCGCGAGTGGGGACGCCCAACTAATGAAAAACTGTTTTTT.

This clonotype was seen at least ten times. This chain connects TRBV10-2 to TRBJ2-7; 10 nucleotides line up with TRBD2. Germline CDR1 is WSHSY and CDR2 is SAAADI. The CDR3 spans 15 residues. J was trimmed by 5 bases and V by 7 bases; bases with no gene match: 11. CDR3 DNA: TGCGCCAGCAATCCTCAGCTAGCGGGAGTGAACGAGCAGTACTTC. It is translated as CASNPQLAGVNEQYF.

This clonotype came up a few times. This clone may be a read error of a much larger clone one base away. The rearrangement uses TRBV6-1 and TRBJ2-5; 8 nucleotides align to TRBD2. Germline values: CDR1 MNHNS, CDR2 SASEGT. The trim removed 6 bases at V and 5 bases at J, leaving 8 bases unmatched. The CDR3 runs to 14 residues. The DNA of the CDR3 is TGTGCCAGCAGCACCAGACTAGCGCATGAGACCCAGTACTTC. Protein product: CASSTRLAHETQYF.

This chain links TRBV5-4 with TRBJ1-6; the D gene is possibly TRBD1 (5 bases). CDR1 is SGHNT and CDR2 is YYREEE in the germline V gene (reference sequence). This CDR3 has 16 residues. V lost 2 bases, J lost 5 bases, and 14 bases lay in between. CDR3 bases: TGTGCCAGCAGCTTTTTTGGCAGGGCGAATAATTCACCCCTCCACTTT. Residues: CASSFFGRANNSPLHF.

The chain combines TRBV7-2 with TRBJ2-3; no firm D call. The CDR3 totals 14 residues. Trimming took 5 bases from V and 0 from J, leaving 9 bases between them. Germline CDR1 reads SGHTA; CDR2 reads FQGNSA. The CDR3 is CASSRRASTDTQYF. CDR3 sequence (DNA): TGTGCCAGCAGCCGTAGGGCTAGCACAGATACGCAGTATTTT.

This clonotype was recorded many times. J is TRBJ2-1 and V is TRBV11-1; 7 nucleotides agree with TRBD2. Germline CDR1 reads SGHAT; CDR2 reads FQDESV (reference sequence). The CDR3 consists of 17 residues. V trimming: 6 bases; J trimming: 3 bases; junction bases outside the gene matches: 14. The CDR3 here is CASSLAVRREFYNEQFF. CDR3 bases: TGTGCCAGCAGTCTAGCCGTACGGCGGGAGTTCTACAATGAGCAGTTCTTC.

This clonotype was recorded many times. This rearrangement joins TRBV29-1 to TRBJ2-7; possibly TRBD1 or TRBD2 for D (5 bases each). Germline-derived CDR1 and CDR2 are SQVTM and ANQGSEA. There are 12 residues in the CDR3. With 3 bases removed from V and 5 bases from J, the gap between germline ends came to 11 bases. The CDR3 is CSVEKGSHEQYF. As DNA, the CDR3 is TGCAGCGTTGAGAAGGGGAGCCACGAGCAGTACTTC.

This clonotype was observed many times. The CDR3 protein is CASSYSGTSGSSNHEQYF. Here the CDR3 DNA reads TGTGCCAGCAGTTACTCGGGGACTAGCGGGAGCTCTAACCACGAGCAGTACTTC. V gene TRBV6-5 combines with J gene TRBJ2-7, with 14 bases lining up with TRBD2. Germline assignment: CDR1 MNHEY and CDR2 SVGAGI. With 0 bases clipped from V and 5 bases from J, the junction kept 9 bases outside the gene matches. The CDR3 loop spans 18 amino acids.

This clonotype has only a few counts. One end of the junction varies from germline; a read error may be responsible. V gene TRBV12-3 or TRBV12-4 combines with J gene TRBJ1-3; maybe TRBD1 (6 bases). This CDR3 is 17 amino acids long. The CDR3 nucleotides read TGTGCCAGCAGTTACCCGACAGGATCCTACTCTGGAAACGCCATATATTTT. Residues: CASSYPTGSYSGNAIYF.

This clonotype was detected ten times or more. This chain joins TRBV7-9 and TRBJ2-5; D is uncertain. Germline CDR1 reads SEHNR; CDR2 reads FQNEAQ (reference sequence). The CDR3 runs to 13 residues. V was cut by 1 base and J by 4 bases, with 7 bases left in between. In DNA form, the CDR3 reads TGTGCCAGCAGCTTAGGAGTTCCAGAGACCCAGTACTTC. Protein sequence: CASSLGVPETQYF.

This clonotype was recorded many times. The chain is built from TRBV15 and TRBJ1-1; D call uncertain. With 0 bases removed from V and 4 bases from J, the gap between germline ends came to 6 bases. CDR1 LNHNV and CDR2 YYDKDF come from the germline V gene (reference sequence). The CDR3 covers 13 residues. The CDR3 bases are TGTGCCACCAGCAGAGATTTCGGCACTGAAGCTTTCTTT. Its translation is CATSRDFGTEAFF.

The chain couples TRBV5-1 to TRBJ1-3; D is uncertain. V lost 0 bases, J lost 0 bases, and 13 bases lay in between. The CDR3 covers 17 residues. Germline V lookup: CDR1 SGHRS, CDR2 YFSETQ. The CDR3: CASSLVGSGNSGNTIYF. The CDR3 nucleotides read TGCGCCAGCAGCTTGGTCGGGAGCGGGAACTCTGGAAACACCATATATTTT.

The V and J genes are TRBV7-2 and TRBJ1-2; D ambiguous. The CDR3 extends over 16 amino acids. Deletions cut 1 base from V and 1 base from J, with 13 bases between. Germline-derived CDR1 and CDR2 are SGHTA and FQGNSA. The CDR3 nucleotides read TGTGCCAGCAGCTTAGTTTTACAGACCCTTAACTATGGCTACACCTTC. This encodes CASSLVLQTLNYGYTF. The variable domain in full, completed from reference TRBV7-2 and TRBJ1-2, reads GAGVSQSPSNKVTEKGKDVELRCDPISGHTALYWYRQSLGQGLEFLIYFQGNSAPDKSGLPSDRFSAERTGGSVSTLTIQRTQQEDSAVYLCASSLVLQTLNYGYTFGSGTRLTVV.

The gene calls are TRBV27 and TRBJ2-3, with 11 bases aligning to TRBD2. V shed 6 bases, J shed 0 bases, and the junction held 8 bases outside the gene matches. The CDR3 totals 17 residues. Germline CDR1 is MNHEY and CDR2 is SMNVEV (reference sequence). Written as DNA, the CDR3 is TGTGCCAGCAGGCCGGGACTAGCGGACTATAGCACAGATACGCAGTATTTT. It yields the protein CASRPGLADYSTDTQYF.

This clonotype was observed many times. CDR3 loop: CASTRTGETEQYF. The CDR3 DNA sequence: TGTGCCAGCACCCGGACAGGGGAAACCGAGCAGTACTTC. The genes are TRBV7-9 and TRBJ2-7; TRBD1 matches 9 bases. CDR3 length: 13 amino acids. Germline V lookup: CDR1 SEHNR, CDR2 FQNEAQ (reference sequence). V lost 7 bases and J lost 6; bases outside the gene matches: 7.

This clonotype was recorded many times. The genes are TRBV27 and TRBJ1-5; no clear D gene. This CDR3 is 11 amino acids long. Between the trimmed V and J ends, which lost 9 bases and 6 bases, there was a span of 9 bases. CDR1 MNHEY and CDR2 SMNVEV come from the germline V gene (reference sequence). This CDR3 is CARPYGQPQHF. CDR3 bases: TGTGCCAGGCCGTATGGTCAGCCCCAGCATTTT.

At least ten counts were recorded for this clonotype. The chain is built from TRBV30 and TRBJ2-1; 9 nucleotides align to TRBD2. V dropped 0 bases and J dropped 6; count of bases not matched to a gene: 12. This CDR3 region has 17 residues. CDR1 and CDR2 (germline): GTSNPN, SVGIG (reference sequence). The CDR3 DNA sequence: TGTGCCTGGAGTGTACGGCTGGGCGGGAGGGATAGCAATGAGCAGTTCTTC. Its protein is CAWSVRLGGRDSNEQFF.

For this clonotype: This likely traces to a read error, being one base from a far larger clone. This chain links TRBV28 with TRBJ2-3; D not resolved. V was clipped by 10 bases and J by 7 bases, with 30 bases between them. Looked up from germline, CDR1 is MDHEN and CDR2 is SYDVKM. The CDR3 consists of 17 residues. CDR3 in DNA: TGTGCCAACAGCTCGATGACGGGTCCGACTCTCCCGAATACGCAGTATTTT. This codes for CANSSMTGPTLPNTQYF.

The CDR3 region is CATSDLGGEAQYF. CDR3 nucleotides: TGTGCCACCAGTGATTTGGGCGGGGAGGCCCAGTACTTC. The V call is TRBV24-1, the J call TRBJ2-5, with a tentative D call TRBD2 (6 bases). CDR1 and CDR2 (germline): KGHDR, SFDVKD. The CDR3 length is 13 residues. V was trimmed by 0 bases and J by 9 bases, leaving 10 bases between them.

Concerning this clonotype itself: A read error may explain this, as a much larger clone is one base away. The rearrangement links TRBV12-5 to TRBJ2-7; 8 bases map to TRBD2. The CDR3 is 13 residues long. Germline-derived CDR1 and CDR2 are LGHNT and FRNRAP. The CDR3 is CASIAGSSYEQCF. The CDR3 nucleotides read TGTGCTAGTATAGCGGGAAGCTCCTACGAGCAGTGCTTC.

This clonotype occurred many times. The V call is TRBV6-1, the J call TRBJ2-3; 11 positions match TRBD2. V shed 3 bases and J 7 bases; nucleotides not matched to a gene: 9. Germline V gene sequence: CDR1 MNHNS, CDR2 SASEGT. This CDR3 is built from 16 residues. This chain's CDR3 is CASSETTSGTLYTQYF. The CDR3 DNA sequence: TGTGCCAGCAGTGAGACGACTAGCGGGACCCTCTATACGCAGTATTTT.

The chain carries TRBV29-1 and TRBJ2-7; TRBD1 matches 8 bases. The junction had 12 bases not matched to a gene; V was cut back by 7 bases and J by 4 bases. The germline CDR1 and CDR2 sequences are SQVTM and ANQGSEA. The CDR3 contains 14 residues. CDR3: CSAEGAGGSYEQYF. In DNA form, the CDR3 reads TGCAGCGCCGAAGGGGCAGGGGGCTCGTACGAGCAGTACTTC.

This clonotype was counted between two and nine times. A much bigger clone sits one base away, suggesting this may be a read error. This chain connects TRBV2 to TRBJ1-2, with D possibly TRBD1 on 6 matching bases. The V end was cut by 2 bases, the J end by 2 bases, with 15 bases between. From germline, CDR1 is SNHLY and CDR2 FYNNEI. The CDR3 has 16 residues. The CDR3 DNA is TGTGCCAGCAGTGAATCGAGGACAGTAGCCAACTATGGCTACACCTTC. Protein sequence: CASSESRTVANYGYTF.

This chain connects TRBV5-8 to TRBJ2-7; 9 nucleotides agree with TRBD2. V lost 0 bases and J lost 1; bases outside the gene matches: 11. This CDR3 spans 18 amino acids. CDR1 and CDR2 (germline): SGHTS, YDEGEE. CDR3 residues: CASSLVGVSGRRSYEQYF. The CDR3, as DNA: TGTGCCAGCAGCTTGGTGGGGGTCAGCGGGAGGCGTTCCTACGAGCAGTACTTC.

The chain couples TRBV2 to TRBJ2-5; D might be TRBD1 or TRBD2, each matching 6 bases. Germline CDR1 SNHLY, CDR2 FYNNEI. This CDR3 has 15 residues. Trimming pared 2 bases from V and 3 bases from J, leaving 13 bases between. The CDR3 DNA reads TGTGCCAGCAGTGAATCGGGGGCGCCCAAAGAGACCCAGTACTTC. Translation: CASSESGAPKETQYF.